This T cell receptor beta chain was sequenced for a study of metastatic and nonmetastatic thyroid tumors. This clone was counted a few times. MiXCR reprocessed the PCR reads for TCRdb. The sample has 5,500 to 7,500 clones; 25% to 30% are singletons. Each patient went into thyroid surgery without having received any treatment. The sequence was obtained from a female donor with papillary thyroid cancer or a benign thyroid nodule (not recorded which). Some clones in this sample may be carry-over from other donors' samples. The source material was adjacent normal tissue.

The CDR3 DNA reads as TGTGCCAGCAGTTACCTCGACCCCCGACAGAGTTCACCCCTCCACTTT. Translation gives CASSYLDPRQSSPLHF. The rearrangement links TRBV6-2 or TRBV6-3 to TRBJ1-6; a weak D match, TRBD1 (5 bases). Germline V gene sequence: CDR1 MNHEY, CDR2 SVGEGT. The CDR3 consists of 16 residues. V lost 2 bases and J lost 9, with 17 bases in between.